Shown below are 16 T cell receptor beta chains from a single sample sequenced in a study of post-analysis software for immune sequencing data. Study observations and caveats: Among 5 or 6 TRBV segments more frequent in patients than controls were TRBV5-6, TRBV5-1 and TRBV20-1.

Their recognized antigens are unknown. The library was made from cDNA and included unique molecular identifiers. TCRdb re-called the PCR reads with MiXCR, one entry per CDR3 protein. This table has hundreds of thousands of distinct CDR3 sequences, 30% appearing once. Sequences were obtained from blood. The receptors were sampled from a girl aged 5 to 17 with multiple sclerosis.

This chain connects TRBV20-1 to TRBJ1-5, with TRBD1 matching over 9 bases. Germline V gives CDR1 DFQATT, CDR2 SNEGSKA (reference sequence). CDR3 size: 18 residues. Trimming at V came to 5 bases and at J to 2 bases, leaving 16 bases not matched to a gene. The CDR3, as DNA: TGCAGTGCTCGGGGGGCTACAGGGGGCAGGTGGGGCAATCAGCCCCAGCATTTT. Its translation is CSARGATGGRWGNQPQHF.

The chain joins TRBV29-1 to TRBJ2-7; tentative D call: TRBD2 (5 bases). Germline V gene lookup returns CDR1 SQVTM and CDR2 ANQGSEA. Trimming removed 0 bases from V and 2 bases from J, with 14 bases in between. The CDR3 spans 15 residues. The CDR3 is CSVEDWVSGTYEQYF. For the CDR3, the DNA is TGCAGCGTTGAAGATTGGGTATCGGGAACCTACGAGCAGTACTTC.

V and J are TRBV7-2 and TRBJ1-5; D may be TRBD1 (6 bases). The CDR3 contains 15 residues. Per germline, CDR1 SGHTA and CDR2 FQGNSA. V was cut by 1 base and J by 1 base, with 8 bases left in between. The CDR3: CASSLGGASNQPQHF. The CDR3 nucleotides read TGTGCCAGCAGCTTAGGGGGGGCGAGCAATCAGCCCCAGCATTTT.

This clonotype showed up just a few times. This sequence joins TRBV5-1 and TRBJ2-4; TRBD1 agrees at 11 bases. The DNA matches TRBJ2-7 better at its end, which makes the J call doubtful. The CDR3 is 15 amino acids. Germline lookup yields CDR1 SGHRS and CDR2 YFSETQ. The CDR3 DNA is TGCGCCAGCAGCTTGGGGACAGGGGGCGGCGACGAGCAGTACTTC. Its protein is CASSLGTGGGDEQYF.

This clonotype came up many times. The chain combines TRBV10-3 with TRBJ2-1, with TRBD2 identical over 11 bases. There are 15 residues in the CDR3. The germline V gene has CDR1 ENHRY and CDR2 SYGVKD. Losses at the gene ends were 5 bases for V and 3 bases for J; bases not matched to a gene: 3. The CDR3: CAISPTSGIYNEQFF. The CDR3 DNA sequence: TGTGCCATCAGTCCGACTAGCGGGATCTACAATGAGCAGTTCTTC.

This clonotype occurred a few times. The chain couples TRBV20-1 to TRBJ2-3, with 12 bases that match TRBD2. Germline V gene lookup returns CDR1 DFQATT and CDR2 SNEGSKA (reference sequence). CDR3 length: 17 amino acids. V shed 3 bases and J 6 bases; nucleotides not matched to a gene: 13. CDR3 bases: TGCAGTGCTAGCCTAGCGGGAGGGCCGCATAGCGGGGATACGCAGTATTTT. Amino acid sequence: CSASLAGGPHSGDTQYF.

This clonotype has ten or more counts. V is TRBV20-1 and J is TRBJ2-3, with 11 bases identical to TRBD2. V trimming: 0 bases; J trimming: 5 bases; junction bases outside the gene matches: 7. The CDR3 runs 16 residues. Per the germline V gene, CDR1 is DFQATT and CDR2 is SNEGSKA (reference sequence). The CDR3 spells CSARDRTSGLQDTQYF. CDR3 coding DNA: TGCAGTGCTAGAGATCGGACTAGCGGGCTTCAAGATACGCAGTATTTT.

This clonotype has a count of ten or more. The gene calls are TRBV29-1 and TRBJ2-6; 8 nucleotides align to TRBD1. The V gene's germline CDR1 is SQVTM and CDR2 ANQGSEA. Germline trimming cut 3 bases from V and 2 bases from J; bases unmatched to any gene: 6. This CDR3 has 16 residues. CDR3 DNA sequence: TGCAGCGTTGACCCAGGGGGCCGCCCTGGGGCCAACGTCCTGACTTTC. This translates into CSVDPGGRPGANVLTF.

This clonotype came up a few times. The gene calls are TRBV12-3 or TRBV12-4 and TRBJ2-5; TRBD1 might be the D (5 bases). The CDR3 sequence is 16 residues long. V was clipped by 5 bases and J by 5 bases, with 21 bases between them. The CDR3: CASSPEMGGARETQYF. In DNA form, the CDR3 reads TGTGCCAGCAGTCCAGAAATGGGTGGGGCGCGGGAGACCCAGTACTTC.

This clonotype has a count of ten or more. The chain carries TRBV28 and TRBJ2-7, with unresolved D. The V and J ends lost 6 bases and 0 bases respectively, with 6 bases between them. The length of the CDR3 is 12 residues. The V gene's germline CDR1 is MDHEN and CDR2 SYDVKM. In DNA form, the CDR3 reads TGTGCCAGCAGGATCATCTCCTACGAGCAGTACTTC. It yields the protein CASRIISYEQYF.

In DNA form, the CDR3 reads TGTGCCAGCAGCCCCCAGGGGAGCCCGCCCCAGCATTTT. It encodes CASSPQGSPPQHF. The chain couples TRBV7-2 to TRBJ1-5, with a tentative D call TRBD1 (6 bases). Germline V lookup: CDR1 SGHTA, CDR2 FQGNSA. This CDR3 is built from 13 residues. Trimming stripped 5 bases from V and 9 bases from J, with 14 bases between. The variable domain in full, completed from reference TRBV7-2 and TRBJ1-5, reads GAGVSQSPSNKVTEKGKDVELRCDPISGHTALYWYRQSLGQGLEFLIYFQGNSAPDKSGLPSDRFSAERTGGSVSTLTIQRTQQEDSAVYLCASSPQGSPPQHFGDGTRLSIL.

This clonotype appeared a few times. The chain carries TRBV20-1 and TRBJ2-6; D is ambiguous. This CDR3 has 13 residues. Germline CDR1 is DFQATT and CDR2 is SNEGSKA (reference sequence). With 8 bases removed from V and 0 bases from J, the gap between germline ends came to 8 bases. The CDR3 coding sequence is TGCAGTTCCTTTTCCTCTGGGGCCAACGTCCTGACTTTC. It yields the protein CSSFSSGANVLTF.

This clonotype has just a few counts. V gene TRBV11-3 combines with J gene TRBJ1-2, with D tentatively TRBD1 (6 bases). Trimming took 4 bases from V and 7 from J, leaving 28 bases between them. Germline CDR1 reads SGHNT; CDR2 reads YENEEA. The CDR3 length is 18 residues. The CDR3 protein is CASSSQTQQGFLRLGYTF. In nucleotides, the CDR3 is TGTGCCAGCAGCTCGCAAACCCAGCAGGGGTTCTTAAGGCTTGGCTACACCTTC.

V usage is TRBV3-1 and J usage is TRBJ2-5; 14 bases map to TRBD2. Looked up from germline, CDR1 is LGHDT and CDR2 is YNNKEL (reference sequence). This CDR3 has 17 residues. After removal of 0 bases from V and 4 bases from J, the junction contained 4 bases not matched to a gene. CDR3 DNA: TGTGCCAGCAGCCAAGAAAGCGGACTAGCGGGAGGAGAGACCCAGTACTTC. Its translation: CASSQESGLAGGETQYF.

This chain joins TRBV29-1 and TRBJ2-3, with 12 bases matching TRBD2. The V segment lost 0 bases and the J segment 4 bases; nucleotides outside the gene matches: 5. In germline, CDR1 is SQVTM, CDR2 ANQGSEA. The CDR3 totals 16 residues. The CDR3 coding sequence is TGCAGCGTTGAAGACCTTCTAGCGGGAGGGCCAGATACGCAGTATTTT. It is translated as CSVEDLLAGGPDTQYF.

The V gene is TRBV12-3 or TRBV12-4, the J gene TRBJ2-2, with 9 bases that match TRBD1. The CDR3 extends over 15 amino acids. Germline trimming cut 6 bases from V and 5 bases from J; bases unmatched to any gene: 7. This chain's CDR3 is CASRGQGLGTGELFF. The CDR3 DNA is TGTGCCAGCAGGGGACAGGGCCTGGGGACCGGGGAGCTGTTTTTT.